This T cell receptor (beta chain) comes out of a study of response to subunit inactivated influenza vaccine. In its sample, this clonotype was seen a few times. Its antigen is currently unknown. General observations from the study: Authors proposed each seasonal influenza vaccination draws in few new T cells.

TCRdb reprocessed the RT-PCR reads with MiXCR, giving one entry per CDR3 protein. Seen here are 500,000 to 600,000 distinct CDR3 sequences, approximately 17% observed once, and the top ten hold roughly 3.1%. The germline gives CDR1 SGHRS, CDR2 YFSETQ. The CDR3 has 15 residues. V was pared by 5 bases and J by 0 bases, with 12 bases between. The sequence was obtained from a man between 50 and 69 years old who received an inactivated influenza vaccine. The chain joins TRBV5-1 to TRBJ2-1; D possibly corresponds to TRBD2 (5 bases). Source: CD4+ T cells sorted from PBMCs, taken around 2 years after vaccination. DNA of the CDR3: TGCGCCAGCAGGACCTCGGGGTACTCCTACAATGAGCAGTTCTTC. This sequence encodes CASRTSGYSYNEQFF.